Each of the 27 T cell receptor beta chains below was sequenced from the same sample in a study of cytotoxic CD8 clonotypes in ibrutinib-treated CLL. TCRdb's copy holds only in-frame clones and misses some; the assay was immunoSEQ multiplex PCR. This sample carries 42,000 or so clones, roughly 65% of them seen once, and the ten largest clones take under 8%. The sequencing used PBMCs, collected at disease progression, from a patient treated with ibrutinib. Receptors were obtained from a human donor with chronic lymphocytic leukemia.

The chain couples TRBV7-3 to TRBJ2-7; D is perhaps TRBD1 or TRBD2 (5 bases each). This CDR3 has 15 residues. The V gene's germline CDR1 is SGHTA and CDR2 FQGTGA. Between the trimmed V and J ends, which lost 2 bases and 2 bases, there was a span of 13 bases. CDR3 loop: CASSLYPGTTYEQYF. CDR3 bases: TGTGCCAGCAGCTTATATCCAGGGACCACCTACGAGCAGTACTTC.

The V and J genes are TRBV5-4 and TRBJ1-4; D gene unclear. The CDR3 spans 15 residues. Trimming pared 0 bases from V and 5 bases from J, leaving 11 bases between. CDR1 and CDR2 (germline): SGHNT, YYREEE (reference sequence). CDR3 DNA: TGTGCCAGCAGCTTGGCCGGGCAGCTGAATGAAAAACTGTTTTTT. Protein sequence: CASSLAGQLNEKLFF.

This chain links TRBV6-6 with TRBJ2-7; 8 nucleotides match TRBD2. Trimming at V came to 8 bases and at J to 3 bases, leaving 9 bases not matched to a gene. The CDR3 sequence is 14 residues long. The germline V gene encodes CDR1 MNHNY and CDR2 SVGAGI (reference sequence). CDR3 bases: TGTGCCAGCCGAACTAGCGGTGACCGCTACGAGCAGTACTTC. Protein: CASRTSGDRYEQYF.

The chain has TRBV28 and TRBJ1-2, with 8 bases identical to TRBD1. V was pared by 6 bases and J by 4 bases, with 7 bases of the junction left unmatched. The CDR3 consists of 14 residues. Germline V lookup: CDR1 MDHEN, CDR2 SYDVKM. The CDR3 loop is CASRATGASYGYTF. CDR3 nucleotide sequence: TGTGCCAGCAGGGCGACAGGGGCGAGCTATGGCTACACCTTC.

This clone is termed medium-sized. The V gene is TRBV4-1, the J gene TRBJ1-6, with a weak D call TRBD1 (6 bases). Germline lookup yields CDR1 MGHRA and CDR2 YSYEKL. This CDR3 region has 15 residues. Trimming removed 0 bases at V and 7 bases at J, with 10 bases between. CDR3: CASSQDRTENSPLHF. Written as DNA, the CDR3 is TGCGCCAGCAGCCAAGACCGGACAGAGAATTCACCCCTCCACTTT.

A few counts support this clone. This chain uses TRBV19 with TRBJ2-7; the match to TRBD2 covers 10 bases. CDR1 and CDR2 (germline): LNHDA, SQIVND (reference sequence). This CDR3 region has 14 residues. The junction had 6 bases not matched to a gene; V was cut back by 3 bases and J by 7 bases. CDR3 in amino acids: CASSMLAGVQEQYF. CDR3 DNA: TGTGCCAGTAGTATGCTAGCGGGAGTCCAGGAGCAGTACTTC.

This rearrangement joins TRBV10-2 to TRBJ2-2, with 15 bases matching TRBD2. Germline V gene sequence: CDR1 WSHSY, CDR2 SAAADI. V gave up 2 bases and J gave up 5 bases; unmatched junction bases: 3. This CDR3 spans 17 amino acids. The CDR3 region is CASSEPGLAGGTGELFF. DNA of the CDR3: TGCGCCAGCAGTGAGCCGGGACTAGCGGGAGGTACCGGGGAGCTGTTTTTT.

This clone was found a few times. The chain has TRBV30 and TRBJ1-1, with D uncertain. There are 13 residues in the CDR3. CDR1 GTSNPN and CDR2 SVGIG come from the germline V gene (reference sequence). V gave up 5 bases and J gave up 0 bases, with 10 bases separating them. The CDR3 DNA reads TGTGCCTGGCAAGAGACGATGAACACTGAAGCTTTCTTT. It encodes CAWQETMNTEAFF. Together with reference TRBV30 and TRBJ1-1, the CDR3 gives the full variable domain: SQTIHQWPATLVQPVGSPLSLECTVEGTSNPNLYWYRQAAGRGLQLLFYSVGIGQISSEVPQNLSASRPQDRQFILSSKKLLLSDSGFYLCAWQETMNTEAFFGQGTRLTVV.

The chain uses TRBV27 and TRBJ1-5, with 7 bases that match TRBD1. The CDR3 is made up of 18 amino acids. The junction had 18 bases not matched to a gene; V was cut back by 0 bases and J by 10 bases. Germline V gene data show CDR1 as MNHEY and CDR2 as SMNVEV (reference sequence). CDR3 sequence reads: CASSLSGTGVWVERPQHF. CDR3 sequence (DNA): TGTGCCAGCAGTTTATCGGGAACAGGGGTATGGGTCGAGCGACCCCAGCATTTT.

The chain is built from TRBV19 and TRBJ1-5; maybe TRBD1 (5 bases). CDR3 length equals 16 residues. Trimming took off 4 bases at V and 3 bases at J, with 16 bases between the two ends. CDR1 and CDR2 (germline): LNHDA, SQIVND (reference sequence). The CDR3 nucleotides are TGTGCCAGTAGTACCCTCTCGGGGGGGTTCAATCAGCCCCAGCATTTT. Translating gives CASSTLSGGFNQPQHF.

The chain's CDR3 is CASSLATGLGGNTIYF. CDR3 DNA: TGTGCCAGCAGCTTAGCGACAGGGTTGGGAGGAAACACCATATATTTT. This chain uses TRBV7-9 with TRBJ1-3; 7 bases are shared with TRBD1. This CDR3 is 16 amino acids long. Per the germline V gene, CDR1 is SEHNR and CDR2 is FQNEAQ (reference sequence). With V trimmed by 0 bases and J by 4 bases, 6 bases remained unmatched.

V gene TRBV5-1 combines with J gene TRBJ1-4, with a possible D match to TRBD1 (6 bases). The CDR3 loop spans 16 amino acids. CDR1 is SGHRS and CDR2 is YFSETQ in the germline V gene. V lost 4 bases to trimming and J lost 4 bases, with 17 bases between them. The DNA for the CDR3 is TGCGCCAGCAGCCCGGTAGGGGGGGCTGGTAATGAAAAACTGTTTTTT. It translates to CASSPVGGAGNEKLFF. The whole variable domain, filled in from reference TRBV5-1 and TRBJ1-4, reads KAGVTQTPRYLIKTRGQQVTLSCSPISGHRSVSWYQQTPGQGLQFLFEYFSETQRNKGNFPGRFSGRQFSNSRSEMNVSTLELGDSALYLCASSPVGGAGNEKLFFGSGTQLSVL.

The gene calls are TRBV19 and TRBJ2-7, with 15 bases fitting TRBD2. The V and J ends lost 5 bases and 3 bases, in that order; junction bases with no gene match: 2. There are 15 residues in the CDR3. Germline CDR1 and CDR2: LNHDA and SQIVND (reference sequence). This chain's CDR3 is CASSPGLAGGYEQYF. The CDR3 nucleotides read TGTGCCAGTAGTCCGGGACTAGCGGGGGGCTACGAGCAGTACTTC.

In its sample, this clone was seen a few times. The chain joins TRBV5-1 to TRBJ2-1, with 13 bases that match TRBD2. This CDR3 is 16 amino acids long. V was pared by 0 bases and J by 7 bases, with 4 bases of the junction left unmatched. Germline V gene lookup returns CDR1 SGHRS and CDR2 YFSETQ. CDR3 loop: CASSLAGTSGVNEQFF. Written as DNA, the CDR3 is TGCGCCAGCAGCTTGGCCGGGACTAGCGGGGTTAATGAGCAGTTCTTC.

This clone was counted a single time. The rearrangement joins TRBV7-3 to TRBJ2-1; D ambiguous. The CDR3 runs 13 residues. V dropped 5 bases and J dropped 7 bases, with 12 bases sitting between them. Germline V gives CDR1 SGHTA, CDR2 FQGTGA. The CDR3 sequence is CASSVKGANEQFF. The CDR3 DNA follows: TGTGCCAGCAGCGTAAAAGGTGCGAATGAGCAGTTCTTC.

This clone was detected only a few times. The rearrangement uses TRBV9 and TRBJ2-7, with 10 bases fitting TRBD1. J lost 0 bases, V lost 8 bases, and 14 bases had no gene match. Germline values: CDR1 SGDLS, CDR2 YYNGEE. There are 17 residues in the CDR3. This CDR3 reads CARSLSTRDRGSYEQYF. Written as DNA, the CDR3 is TGTGCCAGATCGCTATCCACCCGGGACAGGGGCTCCTACGAGCAGTACTTC.

The chain combines TRBV18 with TRBJ1-5; TRBD1 agrees at 12 bases. The length of the CDR3 is 15 residues. Germline CDR1 reads KGHSH; CDR2 reads LQKENI. The V and J ends lost 5 bases and 7 bases, in that order; junction bases with no gene match: 6. The CDR3 reads CASSAGTGGYQPQHF. CDR3 nucleotides: TGTGCCAGCTCAGCAGGGACAGGGGGCTACCAGCCCCAGCATTTT. The entire variable domain, with the rest obtained from reference TRBV18 and TRBJ1-5, is as follows: NAGVMQNPRHLVRRRGQEARLRCSPMKGHSHVYWYRQLPEEGLKFMVYLQKENIIDESGMPKERFSAEFPKEGPSILRIQQVVRGDSAAYFCASSAGTGGYQPQHFGDGTRLSIL.

V is TRBV6-1 and J is TRBJ2-7; no reliable D call. Germline V gene sequence: CDR1 MNHNS, CDR2 SASEGT. The CDR3 runs 10 residues. The V end was cut by 2 bases, the J end by 5 bases, with 1 base between. CDR3 region: CASSENEQYF. In DNA, the CDR3 is TGTGCCAGCAGTGAAAACGAGCAGTACTTC.

There are a few counts of this clone. CDR3 sequence (DNA): TGTGCTAGTGGTTCCGGCGGGGTACTCAATGAGCAGTTCTTC. As protein: CASGSGGVLNEQFF. The chain couples TRBV12-5 to TRBJ2-1, with a weak D call TRBD2 (6 bases). Germline values: CDR1 LGHNT, CDR2 FRNRAP. The V end was cut by 4 bases, the J end by 6 bases, with 13 bases between. The CDR3 contains 14 residues.

In this sample, this clone turned up a few times. The chain employs TRBV19 and TRBJ2-6; TRBD1 is a possible D gene (5 bases). The V gene lost 3 bases and the J gene lost 2 bases, with 5 bases spanning the gap. There are 14 residues in the CDR3. Germline CDR1 reads LNHDA; CDR2 reads SQIVND (reference sequence). CDR3 nucleotide sequence: TGTGCCAGTAGTATGGACACTGGGGCCAACGTCCTGACTTTC. Its translation is CASSMDTGANVLTF.

This clone was detected a few times. The CDR3 spells CSVETGDNSYEQYF. CDR3 coding DNA: TGCAGCGTTGAAACAGGGGACAACTCCTACGAGCAGTACTTC. The chain has TRBV29-1 and TRBJ2-7; 7 bases line up with TRBD1. V lost 2 bases and J lost 0; bases outside the gene matches: 4. The germline gives CDR1 SQVTM, CDR2 ANQGSEA. The length of the CDR3 is 14 residues.

CDR3 bases: TGTGCCAGCAAGACGGGGGGGGGCGCTAACTATGGCTACACCTTC. Translated: CASKTGGGANYGYTF. The chain combines TRBV6-6 with TRBJ1-2; weak D call: TRBD1 (6 bases). There are 15 residues in the CDR3. Germline V CDR1 and CDR2: MNHNY, SVGAGI (reference sequence). V lost 7 bases to trimming and J lost 0 bases, with 15 bases between them.

The chain combines TRBV7-9 with TRBJ2-5, with D possibly TRBD2 on 6 matching bases. The length of the CDR3 is 15 residues. Germline lookup yields CDR1 SEHNR and CDR2 FQNEAQ (reference sequence). V was cut by 6 bases and J by 5 bases, with 19 bases left in between. The CDR3 sequence is CASRLTAGSQETQYF. CDR3 bases: TGTGCCAGCAGACTCACCGCCGGGAGTCAGGAGACCCAGTACTTC.

The rearrangement links TRBV2 to TRBJ1-5; D remains ambiguous. V lost 4 bases and J lost 2, with 18 bases in between. Looked up from germline, CDR1 is SNHLY and CDR2 is FYNNEI. The CDR3 spans 17 residues. The CDR3: CASSVGLPGYGNQPQHF. CDR3 sequence (DNA): TGTGCCAGCAGTGTTGGCCTACCGGGGTACGGCAATCAGCCCCAGCATTTT.

Details on this clone: This probably arose from a read error, given a far larger clone one base away. This sample also contains other DNA sequences that code for the same CDR3. The V and J genes are TRBV10-3 and TRBJ1-5, with a weak D call TRBD1 (6 bases). Germline assignment: CDR1 ENHRY and CDR2 SYGVKD. V lost 4 bases to trimming and J lost 6 bases, with 10 bases between them. The CDR3 is made up of 13 amino acids. Here the CDR3 reads CAISGGRSQPQHF. CDR3 in DNA: TGTGCCATCAGTGGGGGGCGAAGTCAGCCCCAGCATTTT.

This rearrangement joins TRBV4-2 to TRBJ2-6, with D possibly matching TRBD1 (6 bases). The V gene lost 2 bases and the J gene lost 0 bases, with 11 bases spanning the gap. Germline CDR1 and CDR2: LGHNA and YNFKEQ. The CDR3 covers 17 residues. In DNA form, the CDR3 reads TGTGCCAGCAGCCAAAGGGGGACGAGCTCTGGGGCCAACGTCCTGACTTTC. It translates to CASSQRGTSSGANVLTF.

This rearrangement joins TRBV7-3 to TRBJ2-1, with D hard to call. Deletions cut 1 base from V and 8 bases from J, with 12 bases between. The CDR3 runs to 14 residues. Germline assignment: CDR1 SGHTA and CDR2 FQGTGA. Here the CDR3 reads CASSLRAGFDEQFF. For the CDR3, the DNA is TGTGCCAGCAGCTTAAGGGCTGGGTTCGATGAGCAGTTCTTC. The variable domain in full, with the rest retrieved from reference TRBV7-3 and TRBJ2-1, is GAGVSQTPSNKVTEKGKYVELRCDPISGHTALYWYRQSLGQGPEFLIYFQGTGAADDSGLPNDRFFAVRPEGSVSTLKIQRTERGDSAVYLCASSLRAGFDEQFFGPGTRLTVL.